The 10 T cell receptor beta chains presented below share a single source sample, sequenced in a study of low-dose radiotherapy and immunotherapy resistance in tumors. Time point given: before trial treatment. Both TCRalpha and TCRbeta chains were reverse transcribed with V-gene-specific primers. PCR amplification of the TCRs was performed with Phusion for 15 to 25 PCR cycles, and it relied on a constant-region primer together with a V-primer adapter. TCRdb processed the reads anew with MiXCR; each CDR3 protein has one entry. The sample consists of around 99,000 distinct CDR3 sequences, more than 7.5% of them appearing once. The material sequenced was PBMCs, taken before treatment. These receptors were collected from a male donor with prostate cancer.

This clonotype was seen at least ten times. V and J are TRBV5-4 and TRBJ2-4; D ambiguous. The CDR3 extends over 14 amino acids. Germline CDR1 SGHNT, CDR2 YYREEE (reference sequence). Trimming removed 1 base at V and 6 bases at J, with 11 bases between. CDR3 DNA: TGTGCCAGCAGCTTGAGTACAGCAGGAAACATTCAGTACTTC. Its translation is CASSLSTAGNIQYF.

This clonotype was observed many times. This chain joins TRBV28 and TRBJ2-7; tentatively, D is TRBD1 or TRBD2 (6 bases each). Germline V gene sequence: CDR1 MDHEN, CDR2 SYDVKM. The CDR3 covers 13 residues. V was pared by 6 bases and J by 6 bases, with 15 bases between. As DNA, the CDR3 is TGTGCCAGCAGGCCGGGGGCGCCCGGCGAGCAGTACTTC. Translated, it gives CASRPGAPGEQYF.

This clonotype appeared many times. V usage is TRBV7-2 and J usage is TRBJ1-4; D might be TRBD1 (5 bases). Germline CDR1 and CDR2: SGHTA and FQGNSA. The CDR3 covers 18 residues. V lost 2 bases and J lost 11, with 27 bases in between. CDR3 protein: CASSLLGIGGRETPKLFF. The CDR3 DNA follows: TGTGCCAGCAGCTTACTTGGGATCGGGGGTAGGGAGACGCCGAAACTGTTTTTT.

This clonotype was counted ten times or more. The chain carries TRBV12-3 or TRBV12-4 and TRBJ2-4, with D tentatively TRBD2 (6 bases). V was clipped by 5 bases and J by 13 bases, with 24 bases between them. This CDR3 contains 15 residues. Here the CDR3 DNA reads TGTGCCAGCAGTCCCCCGTCGACTAGGGAGGCACCCCAGTACTTC. This gives the protein CASSPPSTREAPQYF.

This clonotype was seen many times. The chain is built from TRBV4-3 and TRBJ1-1, with D perhaps matching TRBD1 (6 bases). The length of the CDR3 is 15 residues. The germline V and J ends were trimmed by 3 bases and 7 bases, with 18 bases remaining between them. CDR1 and CDR2 (germline): LGHNA, YSLEER. CDR3 region: CASSHRVAGGNEAFF. The CDR3 nucleotides are TGCGCCAGCAGCCACCGCGTGGCCGGGGGCAATGAAGCTTTCTTT.

This clonotype was counted at least ten times. The chain employs TRBV5-1 and TRBJ1-4; the match to TRBD1 covers 8 bases. Germline CDR1 and CDR2: SGHRS and YFSETQ. The J segment lost 8 bases and the V segment lost 4 bases, leaving 10 bases of the junction unmatched. There are 15 residues in the CDR3. The CDR3 DNA is TGCGCCAGCAGCGTAGCCGGACAGGGTTACGAAAAACTGTTTTTT. It codes for CASSVAGQGYEKLFF.

This clonotype has at least ten counts. V and J are TRBV30 and TRBJ1-1, with TRBD1 matching 7 bases. CDR1 and CDR2 from the germline V gene are GTSNPN and SVGIG (reference sequence). The CDR3 runs 13 residues. Trimming cost V 5 bases and J 1 base; bases outside gene matches: 4. The DNA for the CDR3 is TGTGCCTGGGTAGGACAGGCGAACACTGAAGCTTTCTTT. Translation: CAWVGQANTEAFF.

This clonotype was counted once. Since a far larger clone is one base different, this is likely a read error. The V call is TRBV7-9, the J call TRBJ2-1; no firm D call. CDR1 SEHNR and CDR2 FQNEAQ come from the germline V gene (reference sequence). The CDR3 loop spans 12 amino acids. V lost 5 bases to trimming and J lost 10 bases, with 12 bases between them. The CDR3 is CASSRDFREQFF. As DNA, the CDR3 is TGTGCCAGCAGCCGAGACTTTCGCGAGCAGTTCTTC.

This clonotype was counted ten times or more. The V gene is TRBV14, the J gene TRBJ1-1, with D maybe TRBD1 (5 bases). This CDR3 spans 15 amino acids. Trimming took off 5 bases at V and 6 bases at J, with 19 bases between the two ends. CDR1 SGHDN and CDR2 FVKESK come from the germline V gene. CDR3 coding DNA: TGTGCCAGCAGCGGGGCCGCACGACGAGTTTCTGAAGCTTTCTTT. It translates to CASSGAARRVSEAFF. The entire variable domain, with the rest obtained from reference TRBV14 and TRBJ1-1, is as follows: EAGVTQFPSHSVIEKGQTVTLRCDPISGHDNLYWYRRVMGKEIKFLLHFVKESKQDESGMPNNRFLAERTGGTYSTLKVQPAELEDSGVYFCASSGAARRVSEAFFGQGTRLTVV.

J is TRBJ2-2 and V is TRBV20-1, with 9 bases aligning to TRBD2. This CDR3 region has 15 residues. With 6 bases clipped from V and 5 bases from J, the junction kept 10 bases outside the gene matches. The germline V gene has CDR1 DFQATT and CDR2 SNEGSKA (reference sequence). This chain's CDR3 is CSAPPAGGRTGELFF. The CDR3 DNA follows: TGCAGTGCCCCCCCCGCGGGAGGGCGAACCGGGGAGCTGTTTTTT.